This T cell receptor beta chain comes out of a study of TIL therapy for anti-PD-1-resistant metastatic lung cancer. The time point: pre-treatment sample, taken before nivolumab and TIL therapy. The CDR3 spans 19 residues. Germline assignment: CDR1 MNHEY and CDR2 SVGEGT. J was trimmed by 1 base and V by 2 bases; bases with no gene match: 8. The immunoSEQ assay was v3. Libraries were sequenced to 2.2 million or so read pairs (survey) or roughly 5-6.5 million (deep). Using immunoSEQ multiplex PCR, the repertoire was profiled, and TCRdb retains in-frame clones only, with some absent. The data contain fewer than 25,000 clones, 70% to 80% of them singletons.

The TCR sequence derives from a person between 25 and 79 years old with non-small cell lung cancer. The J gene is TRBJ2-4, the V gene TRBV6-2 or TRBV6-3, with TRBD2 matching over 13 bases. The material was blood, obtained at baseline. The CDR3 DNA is TGTGCCAGCAGTTACACCGGACTAGCGGGAGTCGGGGCCAAAAACATTCAGTACTTC. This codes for CASSYTGLAGVGAKNIQYF.